Given below is one TCR beta chain in context. The length of the CDR3 is 18 residues. Per the germline V gene, CDR1 is LGHNA and CDR2 is YSLEER. The source of the sample is a study of blood T cells in healthy people across ages. Primed by a sample-barcoded 5' primer and a J-beta primer mix, a second PCR proceeded for 7 to 11 cycles. TCRdb re-analysed the 5' RACE reads in MiXCR, keeping a single row per CDR3 protein. The table has about 500,000 distinct CDR3 sequences, 20% to 30% seen once. These same records also appear under a second study, on T cells of mothers and their children.

The TCR originated in a boy between 10 and 17 years old in good health. V and J are TRBV4-3 and TRBJ2-3; a weak D match, TRBD1 (5 bases). The J call may not be correct, given that the DNA end is closer to TRBJ1-5. Sequenced: blood. CDR3 sequence (DNA): TGCGCCAGCAGCCAAGATCCGACAGCGGGACCCAGCACAGATACGCAGCATTTT. Translating it yields CASSQDPTAGPSTDTQHF.